These 15 T cell receptor beta chains originate from one sample sequenced in a study of Tregs in tolerant kidney transplant recipients. Sequencing was performed with immunoSEQ multiplex PCR; in TCRdb, only in-frame clones are kept and a portion is missing. This sample carries roughly 34,000 clones, with about 8.1% going to the ten biggest clones. Sequenced here: CD8+ T cells from blood, sampled before the transplant. The receptors originated from a human donor who received a combined kidney and bone marrow transplant.

Worth noting for this clone: The CDR3 end lies 3 residues beyond the end of the read and is filled in from the germline J gene. The V and J genes are TRBV7-6 and TRBJ2-7, with unresolved D. V lost 5 bases and J lost 3, with 11 bases in between. This CDR3 contains 13 residues. Germline V CDR1 and CDR2: SGHVS, FNYEAQ. The part of the CDR3 DNA that was read is TGTGCCAGCAGCCCCCCCGCGGTCTACGAG. It is translated as CASSPPAVYE. The entire CDR3 protein is CASSPPAVYEQYF.

Points on this clone: The missing CDR3 end, 3 residues past where the read stops, is filled in from the germline J gene. This chain joins TRBV11-2 and TRBJ1-1, with 10 bases lining up with TRBD1. Germline V gene lookup returns CDR1 SGHAT and CDR2 FQNNGV. There are 14 residues in the CDR3. V shed 4 bases and J 6 bases; nucleotides not matched to a gene: 5. The CDR3 bases that were read are TGTGCCAGCAGCTGGACAGGGGGTGGGTCTGAA. As protein: CASSWTGGGSE. From start to end, the CDR3 is CASSWTGGGSEAFF.

The CDR3 sequence is CASRGAGSEQYF. The DNA read from the CDR3 is TGTGCCAGCAGGGGGGCCGGCTCCGAG. The V and J genes are TRBV7-2 and TRBJ2-7; possible D gene TRBD1, 6 bases. The read is 3 residues too short to cover the CDR3 end, so that end is filled in from the germline J gene. This CDR3 comprises 12 residues. V was cut by 6 bases and J by 6 bases, with 12 bases left in between. Germline V gene sequence: CDR1 SGHTA, CDR2 FQGNSA. Together with reference TRBV7-2 and TRBJ2-7, the CDR3 gives the full variable domain: GAGVSQSPSNKVTEKGKDVELRCDPISGHTALYWYRQSLGQGLEFLIYFQGNSAPDKSGLPSDRFSAERTGGSVSTLTIQRTQQEDSAVYLCASRGAGSEQYFGPGTRLTVT.

Notes on this clone: The CDR3 is cut off 3 residues early in the read; its end comes from the germline J gene. The chain recombines TRBV30 with TRBJ2-1; 9 bases are shared with TRBD2. With V trimmed by 3 bases and J by 8 bases, 11 bases remained unmatched. Per germline, CDR1 GTSNPN and CDR2 SVGIG (reference sequence). The CDR3 covers 15 residues. The CDR3 loop is CAWSAGTSNLDEQFF. The sequenced part of the CDR3 DNA is TGTGCCTGGAGCGCCGGGACTAGCAATCTCGATGAG. Filled out from reference TRBV30 and TRBJ2-1, the complete variable domain reads SQTIHQWPATLVQPVGSPLSLECTVEGTSNPNLYWYRQAAGRGLQLLFYSVGIGQISSEVPQNLSASRPQDRQFILSSKKLLLSDSGFYLCAWSAGTSNLDEQFFGPGTRLTVL.

Comment on this clone: The observed sequence ends 3 residues before the CDR3 terminus, with the missing tail filled in from the germline J gene. This chain joins TRBV7-8 and TRBJ2-7; TRBD1 is a possible D gene (6 bases). Germline values: CDR1 SGHVS, CDR2 FQNEAQ. V was pared by 2 bases and J by 3 bases, with 17 bases between. The CDR3 extends over 16 amino acids. The part of the CDR3 DNA that was read is TGTGCCAGCAGCTTAACGGACGGGACATCACTCTACGAG. Translation: CASSLTDGTSLYE. From start to end, the CDR3 is CASSLTDGTSLYEQYF.

As for this clone: The CDR3 extends 3 residues past the end of the read, so its final part is completed from the germline J gene. The V gene is TRBV13, the J gene TRBJ2-5; 7 bases agree with TRBD1. V lost 5 bases and J lost 3; bases outside the gene matches: 6. The germline CDR1 and CDR2 sequences are PRHDT and FYEKMQ (reference sequence). The CDR3 has 14 amino acids. CDR3 in amino acids: CASSARGPKETQYF. The CDR3 bases that were read are TGTGCCAGCAGCGCAAGGGGGCCCAAAGAGACC. The full variable domain, in which reference TRBV13 and TRBJ2-5 provide the parts outside the CDR3, is AAGVIQSPRHLIKEKRETATLKCYPIPRHDTVYWYQQGPGQDPQFLISFYEKMQSDKGSIPDRFSAQQFSDYHSELNMSSLELGDSALYFCASSARGPKETQYFGPGTRLLVL.

Details on this clone: With the read ending 3 residues before the CDR3 end, the germline J gene is used to fill in that end. The gene calls are TRBV7-9 and TRBJ2-2; D unresolved. CDR1 and CDR2 from the germline V gene are SEHNR and FQNEAQ (reference sequence). Trimming stripped 0 bases from V and 9 bases from J, with 2 bases between. This CDR3 has 11 amino acids. CDR3 bases read: TGTGCCAGCAGCTTAGCCAGGGAG. Translation: CASSLARE. The complete CDR3 protein is CASSLARELFF.

Turning to this clone: The DNA ends 3 residues before the CDR3 does, and the rest of the CDR3 is filled in from the germline J gene. The V and J genes are TRBV6-2 or TRBV6-3 and TRBJ1-2; 8 bases match TRBD1. Per germline, CDR1 MNHEY and CDR2 SVGEGT. The CDR3 length is 13 residues. The junction had 4 bases not matched to a gene; V was cut back by 7 bases and J by 3 bases. CDR3 bases read: TGTGCCAGCAACCAGGGGGCGGACTATGGC. The encoded protein is CASNQGADYG. From start to end, the CDR3 is CASNQGADYGYTF.

With regard to this clone: The read is 3 residues too short to cover the CDR3 end, so that end is filled in from the germline J gene. The chain joins TRBV19 to TRBJ2-4, with 7 positions matching TRBD2. The CDR3 has 15 residues. Germline V gives CDR1 LNHDA, CDR2 SQIVND (reference sequence). J lost 8 bases, V lost 1 base, and 8 bases had no gene match. The sequenced CDR3 bases are TGTGCCAGTAGTATAGTCCGTCCCAGCGGGGACATT. Protein sequence: CASSIVRPSGDI. The CDR3 in its entirety is CASSIVRPSGDIQYF.

Notes on this clone: The CDR3 end lies 3 residues beyond the end of the read and is filled in from the germline J gene. This sequence joins TRBV7-9 and TRBJ1-2; 8 nucleotides align to TRBD1. V was clipped by 7 bases and J by 5 bases; unmatched bases: 6. CDR1 is SEHNR and CDR2 is FQNEAQ in the germline V gene (reference sequence). The CDR3 contains 13 residues. CDR3 residues: CASTPTGGYGYTF. The CDR3 DNA, read in part, is TGTGCCAGCACCCCTACAGGGGGGTATGGC.

CDR3 in amino acids: CASTRRRGADTQYF. The sequenced part of the CDR3 DNA is TGCGCCAGCACCCGGAGGCGGGGGGCAGATACG. The chain links TRBV5-1 to TRBJ2-3, with 8 bases lining up with TRBD2. The read ends 3 residues shy of where the CDR3 ends; the end is completed using the germline J gene. The CDR3 runs to 14 residues. V shed 6 bases and J 4 bases; nucleotides not matched to a gene: 7. The germline gives CDR1 SGHRS, CDR2 YFSETQ.

Comment on this clone: The read is 3 residues too short to cover the CDR3 end, so that end is filled in from the germline J gene. The rearrangement links TRBV5-4 to TRBJ1-2; D may be TRBD1 (6 bases). Per germline, CDR1 SGHNT and CDR2 YYREEE (reference sequence). CDR3 length equals 14 residues. V lost 4 bases, J lost 4 bases, and 14 bases lay in between. CDR3 in amino acids: CASSQLDRSYGYTF. The CDR3 DNA, read in part, is TGTGCCAGCAGCCAACTCGACAGGAGCTATGGC.

On this clone: The read comes to an end 3 residues before the CDR3 does, leaving the germline J gene to fill in the end. This rearrangement joins TRBV2 to TRBJ2-7; no firm D call. The CDR3 is 12 amino acids. Looked up from germline, CDR1 is SNHLY and CDR2 is FYNNEI. The V gene lost 5 bases and the J gene lost 2 bases, with 7 bases spanning the gap. Incomplete CDR3 DNA: TGTGCCAGCAGTATTACAGCCTACGAG. Its translation: CASSITAYE. The whole CDR3 sequence reads CASSITAYEQYF.

Notes on this clone: The CDR3 goes on 3 residues after the read ends, and that part is filled in from the germline J gene. The chain carries TRBV20-1 and TRBJ2-7; 8 nucleotides line up with TRBD1. Trimming removed 3 bases from V and 2 bases from J; junction bases left unmatched: 3. This CDR3 comprises 13 residues. Germline V lookup: CDR1 DFQATT, CDR2 SNEGSKA (reference sequence). The CDR3: CSASQGQAYEQYF. Partial CDR3 DNA: TGCAGTGCTAGCCAGGGACAGGCCTACGAG.

As to this clone: The CDR3 end lies 3 residues beyond the end of the read and is filled in from the germline J gene. The gene calls are TRBV18 and TRBJ2-7; D is unclear. This CDR3 region has 15 residues. CDR1 and CDR2 (germline): KGHSH, LQKENI. Trimming stripped 6 bases from V and 5 bases from J, with 20 bases between. Partial CDR3 DNA: TGTGCCAGCTCCCTCACCGGAACCGGCGGCCACGAG. The encoded protein is CASSLTGTGGHE. The full CDR3 protein reads CASSLTGTGGHEQYF.